These 8 T cell receptor beta chains came from one sample sequenced in a study of shared clonotypes between healthy human individuals. Assay used: immunoSEQ multiplex PCR; TCRdb lists only in-frame clones, some missing. The repertoire consists of 950,000 to 1,300,000 clones, with about three quarters occurring once and the leading ten covering 1.4% to 1.5%. Input material: memory CD4+ T cells sorted from blood. Subset noted: CD45RA-negative fraction. The source of these receptors is a man aged 18 to 29 in good health.

V gene TRBV4-2 combines with J gene TRBJ2-3; D perhaps matches TRBD2 (5 bases). Germline loops: CDR1 LGHNA, CDR2 YNFKEQ. Trimming pared 4 bases from V and 4 bases from J, leaving 12 bases between. The CDR3 loop spans 14 amino acids. The CDR3, as DNA: TGTGCCAGCAGCCGTTTGAGTAGCGCAGATACGCAGTATTTT. It specifies CASSRLSSADTQYF.

DNA of the CDR3: TGCGCCAGCAGCCAAGATAGGGCGGGTTATTACGAGCAGTACTTC. This translates into CASSQDRAGYYEQYF. This sequence joins TRBV4-1 and TRBJ2-7, with a possible D match to TRBD2 (5 bases). CDR3 length: 15 residues. Germline CDR1 and CDR2: MGHRA and YSYEKL. V dropped 0 bases and J dropped 4 bases, with 13 bases sitting between them.

This chain's CDR3 is CASSLGAGLGNQPQHF. CDR3 sequence (DNA): TGTGCCAGCAGCTTAGGCGCGGGATTGGGCAATCAGCCCCAGCATTTT. The J gene is TRBJ1-5, the V gene TRBV7-2; D uncertain. Germline V gives CDR1 SGHTA, CDR2 FQGNSA. The V gene lost 1 base and the J gene lost 2 bases, with 12 bases spanning the gap. The CDR3 is 16 amino acids.

The gene calls are TRBV10-1 and TRBJ2-3, with 7 bases that match TRBD2. This CDR3 contains 13 residues. Germline CDR1 is WNHNN and CDR2 is SYGVQD (reference sequence). Losses at the gene ends were 0 bases for V and 8 bases for J; bases not matched to a gene: 2. The CDR3 region has the DNA TGCGCCAGCAGTGAGTCTGGGGGGGGTACGCAGTATTTT. Encoded protein: CASSESGGGTQYF.

The V and J genes are TRBV28 and TRBJ2-2; 7 bases align to TRBD2. This CDR3 is 15 amino acids long. V lost 4 bases to trimming and J lost 6 bases; unmatched junction nucleotides: 8. Per the germline V gene, CDR1 is MDHEN and CDR2 is SYDVKM. In DNA, the CDR3 is TGTGCCAGCAGTTCTCCGGGGGGTCTTTCCGGGGAGCTGTTTTTT. Its protein product is CASSSPGGLSGELFF.

The gene calls are TRBV7-2 and TRBJ1-5; 7 nucleotides match TRBD1. CDR3 length equals 15 residues. Germline CDR1 and CDR2: SGHTA and FQGNSA. Trimming at V came to 2 bases and at J to 5 bases, leaving 6 bases not matched to a gene. The DNA for the CDR3 is TGTGCCAGCAGCTTATATACAGGGGCGGATCAGCCCCAGCATTTT. Residues: CASSLYTGADQPQHF.

Comments on this clone: The germline gene is not matched at one end of the junction; a read error may be the cause. The chain links TRBV29-1 to TRBJ1-6; 9 bases are shared with TRBD1. The V gene's germline CDR1 is SQVTM and CDR2 ANQGSEA. This CDR3 is built from 11 residues. The CDR3 DNA reads TGCAGCGTTGAAGAGGGGGGACAGGGCTTTTTT. Amino acids: CSVEEGGQGFF. The full variable domain, rest sourced from reference TRBV29-1 and TRBJ1-6, is SAVISQKPSRDICQRGTSLTIQCQVDSQVTMMFWYRQQPGQSLTLIATANQGSEATYESGFVIDKFPISRPNLTFSTLTVSNMSPEDSSIYLCSVEEGGQGFFGNGTRLTVT.

This rearrangement joins TRBV27 to TRBJ1-1; perhaps TRBD1 as D (5 bases). Germline-derived CDR1 and CDR2 are MNHEY and SMNVEV (reference sequence). V was cut by 8 bases and J by 4 bases, with 14 bases left in between. This CDR3 region has 13 residues. CDR3 DNA: TGTGCCAGCGGTCGACAGTTCCGCACTGAAGCTTTCTTT. As protein: CASGRQFRTEAFF.